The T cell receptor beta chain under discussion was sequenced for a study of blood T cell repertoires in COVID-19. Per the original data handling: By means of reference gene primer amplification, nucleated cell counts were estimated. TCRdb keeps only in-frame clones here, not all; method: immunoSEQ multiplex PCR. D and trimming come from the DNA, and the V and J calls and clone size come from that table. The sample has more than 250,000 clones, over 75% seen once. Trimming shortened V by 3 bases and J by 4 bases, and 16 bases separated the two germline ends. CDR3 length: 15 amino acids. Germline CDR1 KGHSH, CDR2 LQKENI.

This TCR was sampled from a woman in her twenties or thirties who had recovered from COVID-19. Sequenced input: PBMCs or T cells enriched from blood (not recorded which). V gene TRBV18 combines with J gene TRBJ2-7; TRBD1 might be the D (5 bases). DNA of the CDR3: TGTGCCAGCTCACCCGCTGGGGCAGGGTGGTACGAGCAGTACTTC. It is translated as CASSPAGAGWYEQYF.